This T cell receptor beta chain was found in a study of cytomegalovirus exposure and HLA in healthy donors. Vbeta (60) and Jbeta (13) primers were used in the PCR. Measured with immunoSEQ multiplex PCR; TCRdb has only the in-frame clones, and not every one. The sample lists about 190,000 clones, roughly 73% seen once, with roughly 2.1% in the top ten. This clone was counted a few times. The germline V gene encodes CDR1 MGHRA and CDR2 YSYEKL. This CDR3 region has 16 residues. The V segment lost 2 bases and the J segment 4 bases; nucleotides outside the gene matches: 6. This TCR was recovered from a woman in her twenties or thirties in good health and CMV-seropositive. The sample taken for sequencing was PBMCs. J is TRBJ2-1 and V is TRBV4-1, with 9 bases identical to TRBD2. This CDR3 reads CASSQPPTSGYNEQFF. CDR3 in DNA: TGCGCCAGCAGCCAACCCCCGACTAGCGGTTACAATGAGCAGTTCTTC.